Below, one TCR beta chain is given with its context. Reanalyzing the 5' RACE reads, TCRdb keeps one entry per CDR3 protein, without DNA. Its clone listing holds 25,000 to 35,000 distinct CDR3 sequences. These data are taken from a study of T cells expressing NK-cell markers. Germline CDR1 is SQVTM and CDR2 is ANQGSEA. This CDR3 has 16 amino acids. The origin of this receptor is a woman between 18 and 69 years old in good health. The genes are TRBV29-1 and TRBJ1-1. The sample was blood T cells: a sorted CD56 or NKG2C T cell subset, CD4+ or CD8+ T cells, or bulk PBMC T cells (not recorded which). CDR3 sequence: CSVEANGATMNTEAFF.